Below, one T cell receptor (beta chain) is given with its context. TCRdb's copy holds only in-frame clones and misses some; the assay was immunoSEQ multiplex PCR. The data hold about 30,000 clones, with about 74% observed a single time. The data originate from a study of OX40 agonist ivuxolimab in advanced cancers. Source: CD4+ or CD8+ T cells sorted from blood, taken in a trial of the OX40 agonist ivuxolimab. The sequence came from an adult with an advanced solid tumor such as melanoma, head and neck, liver or kidney cancer.

The CDR3, as DNA: TGTGCCAGCAGTGAGAAAGCCGGGACAGGGCTTGAGCAGTACTTC. Protein product: CASSEKAGTGLEQYF. The rearrangement uses TRBV6-1 and TRBJ2-7, with 9 positions matching TRBD1. V shed 3 bases and J 7 bases; nucleotides not matched to a gene: 10. The germline V gene encodes CDR1 MNHNS and CDR2 SASEGT. The CDR3 sequence is 15 residues long.